The sample holds a few counts of the clone carrying this T cell receptor beta chain. The antigen remains undetermined. Germline lookup yields CDR1 SEHNR and CDR2 FQNEAQ (reference sequence). V was trimmed by 6 bases and J by 9 bases, leaving 18 bases between them. The CDR3 has 13 amino acids. The data originate from a study of Ad26.COV2.S vaccination and SARS-CoV-2 variants. The protocol was immunoSEQ multiplex PCR, while the TCRdb copy is restricted to in-frame clones and leaves out a portion. The table shows a few hundred thousand clones, with 87% occurring only once. Study-wide results and caveats: Among vaccine recipients, spike-specific TCR breadth exceeded that of placebo recipients.

Treatment here: around 19 received Ad26.COV2.S at low or high dose, single or two shots; roughly five received placebo; per-sample allocation not given. Sampling was done on day 63 after the first vaccine or placebo injection. The chain recombines TRBV7-9 with TRBJ2-7; D is unresolved. The sequence was obtained from a person aged 18-60 years who received the Ad26.COV2.S COVID-19 vaccine or a placebo. Sequenced material: peripheral blood, taken in a trial of Ad26.COV2.S vaccine versus placebo. The CDR3, as DNA: TGTGCCAGCAGTTCTCTGGCCGATGGTCGGCAGTACTTC. This gives the protein CASSSLADGRQYF.